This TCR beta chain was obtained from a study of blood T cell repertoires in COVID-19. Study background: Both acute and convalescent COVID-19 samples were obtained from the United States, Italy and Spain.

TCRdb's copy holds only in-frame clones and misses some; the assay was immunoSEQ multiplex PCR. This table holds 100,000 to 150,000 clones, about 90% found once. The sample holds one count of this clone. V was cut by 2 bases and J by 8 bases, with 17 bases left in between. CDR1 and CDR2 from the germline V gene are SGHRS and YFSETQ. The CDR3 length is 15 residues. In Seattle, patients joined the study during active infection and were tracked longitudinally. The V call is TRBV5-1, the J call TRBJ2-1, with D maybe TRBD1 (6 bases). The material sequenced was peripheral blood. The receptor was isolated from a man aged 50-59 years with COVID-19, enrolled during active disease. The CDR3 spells CASSFSGAPSYEQFF. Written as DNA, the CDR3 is TGCGCCAGCAGCTTCTCAGGGGCTCCATCCTATGAGCAGTTCTTC.